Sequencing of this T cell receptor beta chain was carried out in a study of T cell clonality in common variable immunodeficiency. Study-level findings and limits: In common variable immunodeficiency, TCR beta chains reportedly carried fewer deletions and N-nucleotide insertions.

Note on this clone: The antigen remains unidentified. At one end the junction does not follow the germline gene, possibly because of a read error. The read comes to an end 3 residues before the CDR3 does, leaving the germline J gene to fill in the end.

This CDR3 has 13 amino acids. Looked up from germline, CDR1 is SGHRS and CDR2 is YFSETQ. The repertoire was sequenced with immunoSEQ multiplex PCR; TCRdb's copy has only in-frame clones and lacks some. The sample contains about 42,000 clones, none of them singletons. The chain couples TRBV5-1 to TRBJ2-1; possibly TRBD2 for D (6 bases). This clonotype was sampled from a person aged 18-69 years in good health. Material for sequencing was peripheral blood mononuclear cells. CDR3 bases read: TGCGCCAGCTGCTTAGCGGCCTACAATGAG. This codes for CASCLAAYNE. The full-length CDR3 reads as CASCLAAYNEQFF.